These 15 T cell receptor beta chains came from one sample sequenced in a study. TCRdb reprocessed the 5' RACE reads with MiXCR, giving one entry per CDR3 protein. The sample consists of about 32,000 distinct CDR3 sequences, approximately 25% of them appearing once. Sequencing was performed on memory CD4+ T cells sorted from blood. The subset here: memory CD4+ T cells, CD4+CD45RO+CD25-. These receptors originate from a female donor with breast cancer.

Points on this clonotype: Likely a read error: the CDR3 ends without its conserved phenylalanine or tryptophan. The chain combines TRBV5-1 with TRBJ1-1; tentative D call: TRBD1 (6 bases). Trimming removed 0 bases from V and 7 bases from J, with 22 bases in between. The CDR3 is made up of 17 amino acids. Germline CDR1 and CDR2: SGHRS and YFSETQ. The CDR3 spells CASSLVMIRLDSSEAFS. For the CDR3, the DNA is TGCGCCAGCAGCTTGGTAATGATACGGTTGGACAGCAGTGAAGCTTTCTCT.

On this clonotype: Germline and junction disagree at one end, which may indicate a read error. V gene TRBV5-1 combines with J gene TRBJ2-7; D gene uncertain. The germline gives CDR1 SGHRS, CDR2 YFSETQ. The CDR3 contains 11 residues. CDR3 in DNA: TGCGCCAGAAGCTCATCATATGAGCAGTACTTC. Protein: CARSSSYEQYF.

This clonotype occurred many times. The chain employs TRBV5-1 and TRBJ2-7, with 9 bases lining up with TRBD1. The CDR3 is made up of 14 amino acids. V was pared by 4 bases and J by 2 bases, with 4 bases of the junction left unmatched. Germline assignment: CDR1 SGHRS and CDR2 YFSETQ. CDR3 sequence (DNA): TGCGCCAGCAGCCCTGGGGACAGGGCCTACGAGCAGTACTTC. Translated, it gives CASSPGDRAYEQYF.

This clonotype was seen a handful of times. This chain's CDR3 is CASSVEGSGSSLYNEQFF. The CDR3 coding sequence is TGTGCCAGCAGCGTAGAAGGTAGCGGGAGTTCTCTATACAATGAGCAGTTCTTC. The chain joins TRBV9 to TRBJ2-1, with 9 bases lining up with TRBD2. Looked up from germline, CDR1 is SGDLS and CDR2 is YYNGEE. The CDR3 runs 18 residues. V shed 0 bases, J shed 4 bases, and the junction held 11 bases outside the gene matches.

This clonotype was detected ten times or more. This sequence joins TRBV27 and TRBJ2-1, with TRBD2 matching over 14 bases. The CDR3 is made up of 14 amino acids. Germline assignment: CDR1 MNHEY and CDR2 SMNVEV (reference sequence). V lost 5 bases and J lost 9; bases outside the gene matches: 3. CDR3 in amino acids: CASSPGLAGVEQFF. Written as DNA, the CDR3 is TGTGCCAGCAGTCCGGGACTAGCGGGAGTTGAGCAGTTCTTC.

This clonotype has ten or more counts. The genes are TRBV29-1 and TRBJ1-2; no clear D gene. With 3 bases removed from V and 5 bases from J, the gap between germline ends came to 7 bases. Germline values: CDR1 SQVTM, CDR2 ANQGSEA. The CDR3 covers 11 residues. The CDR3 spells CSVDTDYGYTF. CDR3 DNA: TGCAGCGTTGATACTGATTATGGCTACACCTTC. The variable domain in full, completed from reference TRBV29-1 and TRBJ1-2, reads SAVISQKPSRDICQRGTSLTIQCQVDSQVTMMFWYRQQPGQSLTLIATANQGSEATYESGFVIDKFPISRPNLTFSTLTVSNMSPEDSSIYLCSVDTDYGYTFGSGTRLTVV.

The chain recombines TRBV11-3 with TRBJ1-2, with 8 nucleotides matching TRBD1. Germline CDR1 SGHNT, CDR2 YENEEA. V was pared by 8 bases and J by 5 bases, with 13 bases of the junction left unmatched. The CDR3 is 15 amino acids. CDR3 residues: CASGRRHRGVYGYTF. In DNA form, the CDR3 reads TGTGCCAGCGGCCGCCGCCACAGGGGGGTTTATGGCTACACCTTC.

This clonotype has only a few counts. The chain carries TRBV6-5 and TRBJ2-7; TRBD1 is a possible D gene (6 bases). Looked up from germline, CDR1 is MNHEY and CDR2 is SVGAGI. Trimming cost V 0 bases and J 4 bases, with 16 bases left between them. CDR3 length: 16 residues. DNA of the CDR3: TGTGCCAGCAGTTACTCGTATCAGGGGAGCTTTTACGAGCAGTACTTC. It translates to CASSYSYQGSFYEQYF.

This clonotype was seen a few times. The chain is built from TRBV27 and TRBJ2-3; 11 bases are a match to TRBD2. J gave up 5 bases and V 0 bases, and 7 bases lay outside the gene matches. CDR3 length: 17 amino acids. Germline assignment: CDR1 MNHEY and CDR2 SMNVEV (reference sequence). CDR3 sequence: CASSLSIAGGPEDTQYF. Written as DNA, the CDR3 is TGTGCCAGCAGTTTATCTATAGCGGGGGGGCCTGAAGATACGCAGTATTTT.

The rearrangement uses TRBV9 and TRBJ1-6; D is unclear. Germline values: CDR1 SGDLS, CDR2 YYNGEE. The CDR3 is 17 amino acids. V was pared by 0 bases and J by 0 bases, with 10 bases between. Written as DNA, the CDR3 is TGTGCCAGCAGCGTAGAGGGCACTAGCTCCTATAATTCACCCCTCCACTTT. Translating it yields CASSVEGTSSYNSPLHF.

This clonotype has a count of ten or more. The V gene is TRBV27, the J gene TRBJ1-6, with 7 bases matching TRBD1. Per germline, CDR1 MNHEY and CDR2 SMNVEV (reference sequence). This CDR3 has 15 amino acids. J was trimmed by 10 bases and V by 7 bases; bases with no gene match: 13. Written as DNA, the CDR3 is TGTGCCAGCATGCCGACAGGGCCACCGGGGTCACCCCTCCACTTT. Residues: CASMPTGPPGSPLHF.

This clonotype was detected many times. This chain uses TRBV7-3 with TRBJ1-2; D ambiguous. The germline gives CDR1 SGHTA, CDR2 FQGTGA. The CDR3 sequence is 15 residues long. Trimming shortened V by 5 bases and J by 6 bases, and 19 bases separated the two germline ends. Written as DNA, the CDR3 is TGTGCCAGCAGCGACGGGCCTCAGGTGCGTCATGGCTACACCTTC. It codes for CASSDGPQVRHGYTF.

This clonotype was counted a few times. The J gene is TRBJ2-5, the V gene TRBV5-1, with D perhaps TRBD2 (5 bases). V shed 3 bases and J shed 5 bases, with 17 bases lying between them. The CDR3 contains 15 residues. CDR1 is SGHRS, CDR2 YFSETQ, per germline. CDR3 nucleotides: TGCGCCAGCAGCTCCAATGACGGTGCGGGCGAGACCCAGTACTTC. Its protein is CASSSNDGAGETQYF.

The CDR3 sequence: CSASSSGRANEQYF. CDR3 DNA sequence: TGCAGTGCTAGTAGTAGCGGGAGGGCCAACGAGCAGTACTTC. This chain uses TRBV20-1 with TRBJ2-7; TRBD2 agrees at 11 bases. Trimming took 3 bases from V and 5 from J; bases not matched to a gene: 6. The CDR3 spans 14 residues. In germline, CDR1 is DFQATT, CDR2 SNEGSKA (reference sequence).

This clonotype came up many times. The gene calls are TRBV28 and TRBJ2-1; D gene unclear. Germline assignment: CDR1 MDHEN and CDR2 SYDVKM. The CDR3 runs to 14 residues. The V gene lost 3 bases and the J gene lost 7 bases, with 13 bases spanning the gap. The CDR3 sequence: CASSFPFGVNEQFF. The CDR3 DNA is TGTGCCAGCAGTTTCCCCTTTGGGGTAAATGAGCAGTTCTTC. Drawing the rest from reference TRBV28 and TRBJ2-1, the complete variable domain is DVKVTQSSRYLVKRTGEKVFLECVQDMDHENMFWYRQDPGLGLRLIYFSYDVKMKEKGDIPEGYSVSREKKERFSLILESASTNQTSMYLCASSFPFGVNEQFFGPGTRLTVL.